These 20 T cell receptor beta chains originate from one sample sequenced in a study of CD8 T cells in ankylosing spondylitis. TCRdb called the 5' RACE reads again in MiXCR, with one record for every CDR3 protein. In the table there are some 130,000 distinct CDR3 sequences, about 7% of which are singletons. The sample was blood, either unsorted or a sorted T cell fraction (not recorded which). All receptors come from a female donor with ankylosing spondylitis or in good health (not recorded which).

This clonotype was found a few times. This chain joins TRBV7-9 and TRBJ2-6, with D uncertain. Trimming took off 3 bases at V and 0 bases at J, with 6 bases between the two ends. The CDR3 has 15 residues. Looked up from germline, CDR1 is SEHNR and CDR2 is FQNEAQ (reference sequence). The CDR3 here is CASSFGTSGANVLTF. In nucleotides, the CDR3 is TGTGCCAGCAGCTTCGGCACCTCTGGGGCCAACGTCCTGACTTTC.

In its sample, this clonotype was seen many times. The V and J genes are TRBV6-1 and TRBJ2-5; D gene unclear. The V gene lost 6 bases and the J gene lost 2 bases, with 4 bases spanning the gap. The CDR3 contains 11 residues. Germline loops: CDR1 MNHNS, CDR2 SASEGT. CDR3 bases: TGTGCCAGCAGGAAACAAGAGACCCAGTACTTC. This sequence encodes CASRKQETQYF.

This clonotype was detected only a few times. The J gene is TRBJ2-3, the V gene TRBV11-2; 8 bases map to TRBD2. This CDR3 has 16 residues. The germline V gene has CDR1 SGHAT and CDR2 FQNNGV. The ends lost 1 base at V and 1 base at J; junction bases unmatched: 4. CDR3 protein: CASSLGWRGGTDTQYF. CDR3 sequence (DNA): TGTGCCAGCAGCTTAGGCTGGCGGGGGGGCACAGATACGCAGTATTTT. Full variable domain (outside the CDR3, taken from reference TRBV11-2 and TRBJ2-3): EAGVAQSPRYKIIEKRQSVAFWCNPISGHATLYWYQQILGQGPKLLIQFQNNGVVDDSQLPKDRFSAERLKGVDSTLKIQPAKLEDSAVYLCASSLGWRGGTDTQYFGPGTRLTVL.

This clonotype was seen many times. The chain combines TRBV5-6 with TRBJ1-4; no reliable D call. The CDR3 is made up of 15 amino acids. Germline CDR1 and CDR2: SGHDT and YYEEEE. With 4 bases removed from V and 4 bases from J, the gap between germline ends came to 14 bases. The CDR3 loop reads CASSPSAVHNEKLFF. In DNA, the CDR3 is TGTGCCAGCAGCCCCTCAGCCGTTCATAATGAAAAACTGTTTTTT.

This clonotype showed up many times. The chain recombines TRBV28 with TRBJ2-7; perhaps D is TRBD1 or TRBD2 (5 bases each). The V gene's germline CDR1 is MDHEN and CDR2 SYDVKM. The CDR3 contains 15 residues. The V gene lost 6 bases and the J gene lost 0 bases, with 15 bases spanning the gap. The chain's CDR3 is CASRQLGDPSYEQYF. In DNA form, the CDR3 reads TGTGCCAGCAGACAATTAGGGGACCCCTCCTACGAGCAGTACTTC.

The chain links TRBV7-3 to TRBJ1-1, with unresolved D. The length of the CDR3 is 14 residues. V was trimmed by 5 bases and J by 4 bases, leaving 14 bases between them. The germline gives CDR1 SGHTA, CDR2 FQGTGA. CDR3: CASSPAPLGTEAFF. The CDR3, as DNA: TGTGCCAGCAGCCCGGCCCCATTGGGCACTGAAGCTTTCTTT. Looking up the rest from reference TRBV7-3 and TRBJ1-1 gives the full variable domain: GAGVSQTPSNKVTEKGKYVELRCDPISGHTALYWYRQSLGQGPEFLIYFQGTGAADDSGLPNDRFFAVRPEGSVSTLKIQRTERGDSAVYLCASSPAPLGTEAFFGQGTRLTVV.

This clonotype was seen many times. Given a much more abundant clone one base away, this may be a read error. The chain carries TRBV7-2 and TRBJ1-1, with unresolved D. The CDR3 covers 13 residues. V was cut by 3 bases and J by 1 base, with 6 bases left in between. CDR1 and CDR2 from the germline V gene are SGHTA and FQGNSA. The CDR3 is CASSFVENTEAFF. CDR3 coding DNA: TGTGCCAGCAGCTTCGTCGAGAACACTGAAGCTTTCTTT.

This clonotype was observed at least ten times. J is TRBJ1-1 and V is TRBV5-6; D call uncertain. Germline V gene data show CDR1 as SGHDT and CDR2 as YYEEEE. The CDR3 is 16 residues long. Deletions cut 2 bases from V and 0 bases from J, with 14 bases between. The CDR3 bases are TGTGCCAGCAGCTTTTATGAGGGCTTTATGAACACTGAAGCTTTCTTT. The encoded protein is CASSFYEGFMNTEAFF.

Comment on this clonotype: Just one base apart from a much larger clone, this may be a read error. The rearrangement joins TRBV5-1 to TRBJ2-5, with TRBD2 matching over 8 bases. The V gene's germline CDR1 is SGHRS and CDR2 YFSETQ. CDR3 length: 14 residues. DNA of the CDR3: TGCGTCAGCCAACCCACTAGCGGTAAAGAGACCCAGTACTTC. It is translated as CVSQPTSGKETQYF.

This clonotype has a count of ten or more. The CDR3 protein is CSARERGANTEAFF. The DNA of the CDR3 is TGCAGTGCTAGAGAAAGGGGTGCGAACACTGAAGCTTTCTTT. The rearrangement uses TRBV20-1 and TRBJ1-1; the D gene is possibly TRBD1 (5 bases). CDR3 length equals 14 residues. V lost 0 bases and J lost 1, with 9 bases in between. Germline V lookup: CDR1 DFQATT, CDR2 SNEGSKA (reference sequence).

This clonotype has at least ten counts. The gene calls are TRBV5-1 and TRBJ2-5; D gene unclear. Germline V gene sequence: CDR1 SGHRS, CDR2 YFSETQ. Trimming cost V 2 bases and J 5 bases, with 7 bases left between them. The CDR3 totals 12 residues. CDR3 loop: CASSFETETQYF. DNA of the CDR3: TGCGCCAGCAGCTTCGAGACGGAGACCCAGTACTTC.

The CDR3 DNA reads as TGTGCCAGCAGCTTAGCGCCAGCGGGGGGCACAGATACGCAGTATTTT. Translating gives CASSLAPAGGTDTQYF. The chain joins TRBV11-1 to TRBJ2-3; 8 bases are shared with TRBD2. Trimming removed 0 bases from V and 1 base from J; junction bases left unmatched: 3. Germline loops: CDR1 SGHAT, CDR2 FQDESV (reference sequence). The CDR3 is 16 amino acids.

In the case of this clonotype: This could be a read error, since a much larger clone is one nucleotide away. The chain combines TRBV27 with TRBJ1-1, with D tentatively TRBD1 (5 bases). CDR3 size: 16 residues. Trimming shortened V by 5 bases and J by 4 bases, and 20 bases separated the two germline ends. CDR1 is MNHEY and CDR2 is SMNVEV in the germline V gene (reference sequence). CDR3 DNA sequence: TGTGCCAGCAGTCAAAGAGAGGGACTATCTGGCACTGAAGCTTTCTTT. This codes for CASSQREGLSGTEAFF.

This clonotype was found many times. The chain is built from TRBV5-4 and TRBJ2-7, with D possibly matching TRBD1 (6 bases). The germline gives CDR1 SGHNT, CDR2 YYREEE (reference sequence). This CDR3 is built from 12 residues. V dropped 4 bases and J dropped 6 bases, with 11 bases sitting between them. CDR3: CASSQQGVEQYF. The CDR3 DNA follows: TGTGCCAGCAGCCAACAGGGAGTCGAGCAGTACTTC.

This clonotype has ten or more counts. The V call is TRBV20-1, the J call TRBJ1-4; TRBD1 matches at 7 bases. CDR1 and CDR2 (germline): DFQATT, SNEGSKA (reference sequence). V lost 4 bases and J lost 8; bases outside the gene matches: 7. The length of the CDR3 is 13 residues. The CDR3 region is CSAMTGIGEKLFF. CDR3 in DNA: TGCAGTGCTATGACAGGGATCGGGGAAAAACTGTTTTTT.

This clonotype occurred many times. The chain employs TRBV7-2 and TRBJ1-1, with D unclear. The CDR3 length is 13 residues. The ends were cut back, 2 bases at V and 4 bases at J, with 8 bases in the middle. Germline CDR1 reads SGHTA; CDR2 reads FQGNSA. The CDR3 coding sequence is TGTGCCAGCAGCTTAAGGTGGTCCACTGAAGCTTTCTTT. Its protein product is CASSLRWSTEAFF.

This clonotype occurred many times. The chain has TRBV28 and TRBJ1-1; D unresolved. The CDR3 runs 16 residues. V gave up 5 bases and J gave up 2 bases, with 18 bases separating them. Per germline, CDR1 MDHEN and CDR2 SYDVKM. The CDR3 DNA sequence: TGTGCCAGCAGTCCAAAAAGGCAAAAGGGCAACACTGAAGCTTTCTTT. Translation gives CASSPKRQKGNTEAFF.

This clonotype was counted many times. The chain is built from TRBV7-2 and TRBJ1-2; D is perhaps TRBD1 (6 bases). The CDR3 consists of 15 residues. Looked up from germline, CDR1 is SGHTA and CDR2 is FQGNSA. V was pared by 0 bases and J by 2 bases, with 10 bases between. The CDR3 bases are TGTGCCAGCAGCTTAGCGGGACAAACAAACTATGGCTACACCTTC. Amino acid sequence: CASSLAGQTNYGYTF.

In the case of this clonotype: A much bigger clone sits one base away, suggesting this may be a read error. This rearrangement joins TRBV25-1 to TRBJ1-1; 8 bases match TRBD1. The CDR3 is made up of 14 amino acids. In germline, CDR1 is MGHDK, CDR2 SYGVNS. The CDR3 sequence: CASRSQGANTQAFF. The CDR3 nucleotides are TGTGCCAGCAGGTCGCAGGGGGCGAACACTCAAGCTTTCTTT.

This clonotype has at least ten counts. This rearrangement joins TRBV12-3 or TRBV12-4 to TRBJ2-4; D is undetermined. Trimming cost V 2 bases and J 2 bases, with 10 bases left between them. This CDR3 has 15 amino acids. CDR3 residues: CASSLHWETKNIQYF. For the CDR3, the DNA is TGTGCCAGCAGTTTACATTGGGAAACCAAAAACATTCAGTACTTC.